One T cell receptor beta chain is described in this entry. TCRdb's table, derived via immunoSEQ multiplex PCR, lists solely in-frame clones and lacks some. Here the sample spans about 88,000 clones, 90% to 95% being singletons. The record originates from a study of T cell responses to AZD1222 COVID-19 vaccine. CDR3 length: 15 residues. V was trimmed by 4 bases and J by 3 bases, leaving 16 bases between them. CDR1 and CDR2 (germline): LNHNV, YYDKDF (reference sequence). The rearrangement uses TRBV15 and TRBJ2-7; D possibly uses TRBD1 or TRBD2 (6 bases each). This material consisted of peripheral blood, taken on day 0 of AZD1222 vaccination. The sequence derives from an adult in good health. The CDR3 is CATSKGGVIDYEQYF. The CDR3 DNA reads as TGTGCCACCAGCAAGGGGGGAGTTATAGACTACGAGCAGTACTTC.